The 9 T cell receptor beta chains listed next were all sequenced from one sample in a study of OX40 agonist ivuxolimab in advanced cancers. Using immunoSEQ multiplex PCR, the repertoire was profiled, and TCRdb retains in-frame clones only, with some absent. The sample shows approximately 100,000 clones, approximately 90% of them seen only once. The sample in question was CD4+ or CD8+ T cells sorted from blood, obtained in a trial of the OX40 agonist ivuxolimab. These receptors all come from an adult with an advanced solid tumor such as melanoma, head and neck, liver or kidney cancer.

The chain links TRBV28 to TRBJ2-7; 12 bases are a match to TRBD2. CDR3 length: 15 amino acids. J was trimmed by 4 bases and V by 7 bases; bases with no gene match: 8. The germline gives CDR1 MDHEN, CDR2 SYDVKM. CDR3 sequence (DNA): TGTGCCAGCATCGGGCTAGCGGGGGGGAAATACGAGCAGTACTTC. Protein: CASIGLAGGKYEQYF.

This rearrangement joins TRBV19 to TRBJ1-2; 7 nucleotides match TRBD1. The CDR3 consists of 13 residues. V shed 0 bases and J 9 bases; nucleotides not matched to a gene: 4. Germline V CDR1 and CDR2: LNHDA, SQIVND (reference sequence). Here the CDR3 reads CASSIETGRSYTF. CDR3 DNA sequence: TGTGCCAGTAGTATAGAGACAGGGAGAAGCTACACCTTC.

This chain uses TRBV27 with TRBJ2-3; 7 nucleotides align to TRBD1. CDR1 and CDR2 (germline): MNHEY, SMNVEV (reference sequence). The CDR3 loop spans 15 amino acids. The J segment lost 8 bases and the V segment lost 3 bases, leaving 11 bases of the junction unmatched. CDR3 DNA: TGTGCCAGCAGTTTGGGAAACACAGGGGCGGTTACGCAGTATTTT. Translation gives CASSLGNTGAVTQYF.

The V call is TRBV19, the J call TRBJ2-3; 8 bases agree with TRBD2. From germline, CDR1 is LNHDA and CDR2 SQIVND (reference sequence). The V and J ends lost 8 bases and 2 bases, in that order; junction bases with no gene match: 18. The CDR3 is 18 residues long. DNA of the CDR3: TGTGCCAGTGGGTCAGCTAGCGGGCGTAGATCCCTCACAGATACGCAGTATTTT. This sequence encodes CASGSASGRRSLTDTQYF.

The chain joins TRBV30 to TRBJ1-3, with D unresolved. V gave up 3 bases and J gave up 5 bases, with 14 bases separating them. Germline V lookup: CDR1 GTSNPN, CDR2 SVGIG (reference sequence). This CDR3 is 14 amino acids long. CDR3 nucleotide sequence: TGTGCCTGGAGGAGGTGGGGAGAGAGAAACACCATATATTTT. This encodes CAWRRWGERNTIYF.

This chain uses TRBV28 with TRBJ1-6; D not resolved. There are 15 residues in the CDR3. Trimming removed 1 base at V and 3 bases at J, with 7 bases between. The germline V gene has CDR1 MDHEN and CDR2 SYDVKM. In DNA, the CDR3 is TGTGCCAGCAGTTTATTCCAGGTCTATAATTCACCCCTCCACTTT. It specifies CASSLFQVYNSPLHF.

The CDR3 loop reads CASSQGSGYNSPLHF. The CDR3 DNA is TGTGCCAGCAGCCAAGGGTCAGGGTATAATTCACCCCTCCACTTT. The chain carries TRBV4-2 and TRBJ1-6, with D maybe TRBD1 (5 bases). V lost 1 base and J 4 bases, leaving 8 bases between the germline ends. In germline, CDR1 is LGHNA, CDR2 YNFKEQ. This CDR3 contains 15 residues.

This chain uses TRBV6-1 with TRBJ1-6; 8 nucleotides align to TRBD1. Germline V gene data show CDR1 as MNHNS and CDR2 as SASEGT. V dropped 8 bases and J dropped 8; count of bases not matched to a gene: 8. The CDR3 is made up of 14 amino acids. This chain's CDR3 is CASFIGQGYSPLHF. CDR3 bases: TGTGCCAGCTTCATCGGACAGGGATATTCACCCCTCCACTTT.

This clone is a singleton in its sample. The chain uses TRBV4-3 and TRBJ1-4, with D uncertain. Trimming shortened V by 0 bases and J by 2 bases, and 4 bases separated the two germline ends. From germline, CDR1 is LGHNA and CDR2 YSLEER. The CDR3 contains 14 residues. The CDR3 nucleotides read TGCGCCAGCAGCCAAGAAGTGACTAATGAAAAACTGTTTTTT. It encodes CASSQEVTNEKLFF.